The present entry profiles one T cell receptor (beta chain) with its context. TCRdb keeps only in-frame clones here, not all; method: immunoSEQ multiplex PCR. The table records 200,000 to 250,000 clones, about nine tenths of them present only once. V shed 1 base, J shed 3 bases, and the junction held 5 bases outside the gene matches. The CDR3 extends over 16 amino acids. In germline, CDR1 is MDHEN, CDR2 SYDVKM. This entry comes from a study of blood T cell repertoires in COVID-19. Looking at the study overall: Samples came from the United States, Italy and Spain, spanning acute and convalescent COVID-19. The cDNA or gDNA used as material had been derived from T cells, B-cell-depleted T cells, or PBMCs.

In assigning cohorts, the study relied on participant-reported clinical history. Each exposed participant met a COVID-19 case in the 2 weeks preceding study entry. The chain recombines TRBV28 with TRBJ2-7; 11 nucleotides agree with TRBD1. The TCR was taken from a man over 45 who had been exposed to COVID-19. Sequenced: PBMCs or T cells enriched from blood (not recorded which). The CDR3: CASSLLGQGANYEQYF. The CDR3 DNA follows: TGTGCCAGCAGTTTATTAGGACAGGGGGCAAACTACGAGCAGTACTTC.